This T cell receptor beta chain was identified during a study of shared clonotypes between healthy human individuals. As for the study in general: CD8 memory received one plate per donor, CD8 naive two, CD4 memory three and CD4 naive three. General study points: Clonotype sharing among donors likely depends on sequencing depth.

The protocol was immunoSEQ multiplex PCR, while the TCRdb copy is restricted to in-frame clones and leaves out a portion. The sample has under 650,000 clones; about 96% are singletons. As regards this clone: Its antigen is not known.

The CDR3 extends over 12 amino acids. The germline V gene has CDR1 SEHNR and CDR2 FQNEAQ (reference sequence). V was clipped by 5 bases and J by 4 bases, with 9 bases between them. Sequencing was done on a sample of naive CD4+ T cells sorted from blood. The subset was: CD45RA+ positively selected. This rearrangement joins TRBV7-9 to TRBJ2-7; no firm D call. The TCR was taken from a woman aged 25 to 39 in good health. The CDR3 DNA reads TGTGCCAGCAGCGAATCCCCGTACGAGCAGTACTTC. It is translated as CASSESPYEQYF.